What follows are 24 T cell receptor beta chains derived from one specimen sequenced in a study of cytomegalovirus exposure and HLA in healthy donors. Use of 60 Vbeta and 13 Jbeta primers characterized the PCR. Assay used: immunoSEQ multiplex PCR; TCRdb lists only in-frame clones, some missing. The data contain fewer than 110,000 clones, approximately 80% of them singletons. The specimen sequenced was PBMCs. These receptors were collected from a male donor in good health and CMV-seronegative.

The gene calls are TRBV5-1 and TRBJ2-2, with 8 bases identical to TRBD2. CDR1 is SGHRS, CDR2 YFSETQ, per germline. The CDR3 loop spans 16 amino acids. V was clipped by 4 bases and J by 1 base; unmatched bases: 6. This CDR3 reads CASSPISGKNTGELFF. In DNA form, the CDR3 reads TGCGCCAGCAGCCCAATTAGCGGGAAGAACACCGGGGAGCTGTTTTTT.

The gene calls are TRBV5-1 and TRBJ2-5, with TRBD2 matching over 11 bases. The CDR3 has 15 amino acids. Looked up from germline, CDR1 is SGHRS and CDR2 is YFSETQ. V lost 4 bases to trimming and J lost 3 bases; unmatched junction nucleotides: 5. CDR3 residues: CASSGGTSGKETQYF. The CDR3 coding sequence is TGCGCCAGCAGCGGTGGGACTAGCGGTAAAGAGACCCAGTACTTC.

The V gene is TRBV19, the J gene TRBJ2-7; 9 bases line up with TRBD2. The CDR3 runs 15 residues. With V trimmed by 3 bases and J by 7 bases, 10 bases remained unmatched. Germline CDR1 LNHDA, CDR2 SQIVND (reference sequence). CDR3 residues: CASSIGGRAAREQYF. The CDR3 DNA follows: TGTGCCAGTAGTATCGGCGGGAGGGCCGCCCGGGAGCAGTACTTC.

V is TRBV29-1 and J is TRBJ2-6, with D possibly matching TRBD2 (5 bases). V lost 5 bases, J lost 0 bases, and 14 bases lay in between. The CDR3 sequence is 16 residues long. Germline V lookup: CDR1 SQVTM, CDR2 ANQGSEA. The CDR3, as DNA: TGCAGCGTTTTTTTAGCGAAGGTCTCTGGGGCCAACGTCCTGACTTTC. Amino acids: CSVFLAKVSGANVLTF.

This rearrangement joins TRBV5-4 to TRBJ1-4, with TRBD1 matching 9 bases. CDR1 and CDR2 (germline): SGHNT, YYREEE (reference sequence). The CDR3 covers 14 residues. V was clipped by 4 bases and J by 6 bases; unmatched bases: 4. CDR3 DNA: TGTGCCAGCAGCGAGGACAGGGGAGATGAAAAACTGTTTTTT. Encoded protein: CASSEDRGDEKLFF.

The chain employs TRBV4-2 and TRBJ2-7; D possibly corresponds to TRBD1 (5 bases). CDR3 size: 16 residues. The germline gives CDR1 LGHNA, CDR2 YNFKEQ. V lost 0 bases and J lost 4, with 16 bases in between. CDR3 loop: CASSQEFTDTGYEQYF. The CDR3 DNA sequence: TGTGCCAGCAGCCAAGAGTTTACGGACACAGGATACGAGCAGTACTTC.

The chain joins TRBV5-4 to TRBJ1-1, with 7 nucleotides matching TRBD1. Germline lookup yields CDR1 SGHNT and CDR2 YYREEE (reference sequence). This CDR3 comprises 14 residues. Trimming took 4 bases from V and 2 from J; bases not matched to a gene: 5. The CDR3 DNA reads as TGTGCCAGCAGCCGGACAGGCCAAAACACTGAAGCTTTCTTT. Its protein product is CASSRTGQNTEAFF.

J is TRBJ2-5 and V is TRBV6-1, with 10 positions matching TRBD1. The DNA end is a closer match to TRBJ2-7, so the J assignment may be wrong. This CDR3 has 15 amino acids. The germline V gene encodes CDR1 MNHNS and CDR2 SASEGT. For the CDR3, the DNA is TGTGCCAGCAGTGGGAGACAGGGGGCGGCGGGCGAGCAGTACTTC. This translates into CASSGRQGAAGEQYF.

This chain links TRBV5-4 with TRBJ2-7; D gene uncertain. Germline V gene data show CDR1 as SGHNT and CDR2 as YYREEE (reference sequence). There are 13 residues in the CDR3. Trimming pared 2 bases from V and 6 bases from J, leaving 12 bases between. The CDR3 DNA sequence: TGTGCCAGCAGCTTTCCTGACTCCCTCGAGCAGTACTTC. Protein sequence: CASSFPDSLEQYF.

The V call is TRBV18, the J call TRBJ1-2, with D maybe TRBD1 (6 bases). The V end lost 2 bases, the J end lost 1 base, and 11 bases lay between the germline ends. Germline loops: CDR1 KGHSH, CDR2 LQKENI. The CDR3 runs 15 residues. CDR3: CASSPKQGNNYGYTF. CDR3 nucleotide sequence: TGTGCCAGCTCACCAAAACAGGGTAATAACTATGGCTACACCTTC.

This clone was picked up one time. The DNA for the CDR3 is TGTGCCAGCAGCCCTCTTGGCACAGCCTACGAGCAGTACTTC. Translated, it gives CASSPLGTAYEQYF. The chain is built from TRBV2 and TRBJ2-7; no clear D gene. CDR3 length equals 14 residues. Trimming stripped 6 bases from V and 2 bases from J, with 14 bases between. Germline CDR1 and CDR2: SNHLY and FYNNEI. The full variable domain, rest sourced from reference TRBV2 and TRBJ2-7, is EPEVTQTPSHQVTQMGQEVILRCVPISNHLYFYWYRQILGQKVEFLVSFYNNEISEKSEIFDDQFSVERPDGSNFTLKIRSTKLEDSAMYFCASSPLGTAYEQYFGPGTRLTVT.

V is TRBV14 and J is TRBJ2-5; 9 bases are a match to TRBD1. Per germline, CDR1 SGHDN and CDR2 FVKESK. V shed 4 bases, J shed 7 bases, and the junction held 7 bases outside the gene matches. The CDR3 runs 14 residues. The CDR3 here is CASSPRDRVSTQYF. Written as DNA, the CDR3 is TGTGCCAGCAGCCCGCGGGACAGGGTGTCGACCCAGTACTTC.

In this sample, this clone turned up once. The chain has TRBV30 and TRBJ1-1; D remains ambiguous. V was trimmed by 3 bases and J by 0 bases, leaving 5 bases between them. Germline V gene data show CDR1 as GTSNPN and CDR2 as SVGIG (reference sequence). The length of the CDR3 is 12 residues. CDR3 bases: TGTGCCTGGAGATATCTGAACACTGAAGCTTTCTTT. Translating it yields CAWRYLNTEAFF.

CDR3 loop: CASSLYETVPYEQYF. The CDR3 DNA is TGTGCCAGCAGCTTGTACGAGACAGTCCCCTACGAGCAGTACTTC. The genes are TRBV5-6 and TRBJ2-7; perhaps TRBD1 as D (5 bases). The length of the CDR3 is 15 residues. Germline CDR1 SGHDT, CDR2 YYEEEE. Trimming took off 1 base at V and 2 bases at J, with 13 bases between the two ends.

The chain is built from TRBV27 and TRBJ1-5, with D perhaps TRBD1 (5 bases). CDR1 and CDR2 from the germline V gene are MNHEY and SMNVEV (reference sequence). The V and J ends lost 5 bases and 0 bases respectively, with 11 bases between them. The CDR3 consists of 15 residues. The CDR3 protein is CASSVEGRSNQPQHF. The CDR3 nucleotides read TGTGCCAGCAGTGTGGAGGGGCGTAGCAATCAGCCCCAGCATTTT.

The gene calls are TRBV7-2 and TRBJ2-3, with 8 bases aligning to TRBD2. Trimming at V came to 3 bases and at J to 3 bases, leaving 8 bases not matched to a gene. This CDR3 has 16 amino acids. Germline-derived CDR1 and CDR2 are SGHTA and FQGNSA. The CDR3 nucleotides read TGTGCCAGCAGCTTGAGGAGTAGCGGGAAGACAGATACGCAGTATTTT. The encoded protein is CASSLRSSGKTDTQYF.

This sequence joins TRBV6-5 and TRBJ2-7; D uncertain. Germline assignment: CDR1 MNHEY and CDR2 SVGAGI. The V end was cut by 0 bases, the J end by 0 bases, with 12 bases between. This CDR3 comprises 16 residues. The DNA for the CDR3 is TGTGCCAGCAGTTACTCGTCCAGCGCCAACTCCTACGAGCAGTACTTC. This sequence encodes CASSYSSSANSYEQYF.

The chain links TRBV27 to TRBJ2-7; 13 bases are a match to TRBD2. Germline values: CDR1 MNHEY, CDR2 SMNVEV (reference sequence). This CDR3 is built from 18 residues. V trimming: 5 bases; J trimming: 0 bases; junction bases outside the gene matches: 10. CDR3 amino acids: CASSAPGLAGLSSYEQYF. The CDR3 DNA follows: TGTGCCAGCAGTGCACCGGGACTAGCGGGACTTAGCTCCTACGAGCAGTACTTC.

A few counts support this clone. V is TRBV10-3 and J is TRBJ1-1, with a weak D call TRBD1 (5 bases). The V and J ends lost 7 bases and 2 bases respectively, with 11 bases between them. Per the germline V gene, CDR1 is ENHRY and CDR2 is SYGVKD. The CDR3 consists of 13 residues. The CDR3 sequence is CAITGQVNTEAFF. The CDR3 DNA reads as TGTGCCATCACAGGGCAGGTCAACACTGAAGCTTTCTTT.

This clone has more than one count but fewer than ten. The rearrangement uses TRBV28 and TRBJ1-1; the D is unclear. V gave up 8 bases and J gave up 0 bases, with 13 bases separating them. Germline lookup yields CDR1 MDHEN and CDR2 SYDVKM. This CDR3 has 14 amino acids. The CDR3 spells CASRTQPMNTEAFF. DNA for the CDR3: TGTGCCAGCCGAACACAGCCGATGAACACTGAAGCTTTCTTT.

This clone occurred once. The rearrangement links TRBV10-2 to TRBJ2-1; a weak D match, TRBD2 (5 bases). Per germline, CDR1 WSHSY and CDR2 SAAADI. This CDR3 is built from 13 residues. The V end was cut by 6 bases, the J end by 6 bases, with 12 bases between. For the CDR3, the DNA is TGCGCCAGCAGCCTGGGAGACCGCAATGAGCAGTTCTTC. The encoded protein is CASSLGDRNEQFF.

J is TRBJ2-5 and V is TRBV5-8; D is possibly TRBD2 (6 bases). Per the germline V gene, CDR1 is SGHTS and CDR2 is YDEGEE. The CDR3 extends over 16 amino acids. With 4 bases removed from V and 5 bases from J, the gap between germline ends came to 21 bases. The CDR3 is CASSLGSIRGRETQYF. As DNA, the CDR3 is TGTGCCAGCAGCCTGGGGTCGATCCGGGGGAGGGAGACCCAGTACTTC. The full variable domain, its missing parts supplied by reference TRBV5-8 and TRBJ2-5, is EAGVTQSPTHLIKTRGQQATLRCSPISGHTSVYWYQQALGLGLQFLLWYDEGEERNRGNFPPRFSGRQFPNYSSELNVNALELEDSALYLCASSLGSIRGRETQYFGPGTRLLVL.

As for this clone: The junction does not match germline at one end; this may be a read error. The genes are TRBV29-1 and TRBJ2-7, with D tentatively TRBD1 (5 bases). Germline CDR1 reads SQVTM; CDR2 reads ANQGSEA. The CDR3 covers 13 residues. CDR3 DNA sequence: TGCAGCGTTGAATCTCAGGGCCCCTACGAGCAGTGCTTC. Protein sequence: CSVESQGPYEQCF.

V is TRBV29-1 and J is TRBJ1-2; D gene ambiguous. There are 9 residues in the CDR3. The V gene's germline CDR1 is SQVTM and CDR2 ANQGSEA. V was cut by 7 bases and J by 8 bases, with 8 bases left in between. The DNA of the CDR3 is TGCAGCGCATCCGAGGGCTACACCTTC. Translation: CSASEGYTF. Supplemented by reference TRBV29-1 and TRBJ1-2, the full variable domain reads SAVISQKPSRDICQRGTSLTIQCQVDSQVTMMFWYRQQPGQSLTLIATANQGSEATYESGFVIDKFPISRPNLTFSTLTVSNMSPEDSSIYLCSASEGYTFGSGTRLTVV.